A single sample gave rise to the 18 T cell receptor beta chains below, sequenced in a study of vaccination effects on CD4 cells after COVID-19. Assay: immunoSEQ multiplex PCR; the TCRdb copy retains only in-frame clones and omits some. The table includes roughly 70,000 clones, more than 65% detected once. Viral peptide pools were used in the ViraFEST assay to expand antigen-specific CD4+ T cells, and sequencing came afterward. Following culture for more than 9 days, CD4+ T cells were isolated. Documented for the person is a PCR-confirmed SARS-CoV-2 infection occurring between March and December 2020. No antigens are known for them. The source material was CD4+ T cells from PBMCs cultured with HIV peptides, sampled before COVID-19 vaccination. Subset: HIV-1 Nef peptide pool negative control/reference culture. The receptors were gathered from a human donor who had a prior SARS-CoV-2 infection.

The V gene is TRBV4-2, the J gene TRBJ1-3, with D possibly matching TRBD1 (5 bases). The V gene lost 1 base and the J gene lost 4 bases, with 11 bases spanning the gap. The CDR3 sequence is 15 residues long. Germline assignment: CDR1 LGHNA and CDR2 YNFKEQ. CDR3 region: CASSQVVGAGNTIYF. The CDR3 region has the DNA TGTGCCAGCAGCCAAGTCGTAGGGGCAGGAAACACCATATATTTT.

The J gene is TRBJ2-1, the V gene TRBV30, with D possibly TRBD2 on 5 matching bases. Germline V CDR1 and CDR2: GTSNPN, SVGIG (reference sequence). Trimming stripped 1 base from V and 9 bases from J, with 10 bases between. This CDR3 contains 12 residues. The CDR3 region has the DNA TGTGCCTGGAGTGACCCGGGGAGTGAGCAGTTCTTC. This codes for CAWSDPGSEQFF.

This rearrangement joins TRBV18 to TRBJ1-1; D unresolved. Germline CDR1 reads KGHSH; CDR2 reads LQKENI. The CDR3 consists of 15 residues. V lost 3 bases and J 1 base, leaving 12 bases between the germline ends. The DNA for the CDR3 is TGTGCCAGCTCACCCTCGGAAGTAAGGAACACTGAAGCTTTCTTT. This sequence encodes CASSPSEVRNTEAFF.

V usage is TRBV2 and J usage is TRBJ2-5, with TRBD1 as a possible D gene (6 bases). The CDR3 length is 14 residues. Germline-derived CDR1 and CDR2 are SNHLY and FYNNEI. The germline V and J ends were trimmed by 7 bases and 7 bases, with 19 bases remaining between them. The CDR3 sequence: CASTLAQGLGTQYF. The CDR3 DNA follows: TGTGCCAGCACATTGGCACAGGGTTTAGGGACCCAGTACTTC.

This clone came up once. V usage is TRBV10-3 and J usage is TRBJ1-5, with D possibly matching TRBD1 (6 bases). V lost 4 bases to trimming and J lost 5 bases, with 6 bases between them. Germline V CDR1 and CDR2: ENHRY, SYGVKD. The CDR3 is 12 amino acids. CDR3 amino acids: CAISAGDQPQHF. In DNA, the CDR3 is TGTGCCATCAGTGCAGGGGATCAGCCCCAGCATTTT.

This clone was detected once. The chain uses TRBV6-5 and TRBJ2-3; TRBD1 is a possible D gene (6 bases). Trimming cost V 0 bases and J 6 bases, with 10 bases left between them. The length of the CDR3 is 14 residues. Germline CDR1 and CDR2: MNHEY and SVGAGI. Here the CDR3 DNA reads TGTGCCAGCAGTTACTCCCGGACAGCTGATACGCAGTATTTT. Translation gives CASSYSRTADTQYF.

In this sample, this clone turned up once. The chain has TRBV7-2 and TRBJ2-7; a weak D match, TRBD1 (5 bases). The germline V gene has CDR1 SGHTA and CDR2 FQGNSA. The CDR3 is 15 residues long. V dropped 5 bases and J dropped 3 bases, with 17 bases sitting between them. CDR3 sequence: CASSPRTNSYYEQYF. The DNA of the CDR3 is TGTGCCAGCAGCCCCCGGACAAACAGCTACTACGAGCAGTACTTC.

This clone was counted only a few times. This chain links TRBV5-1 with TRBJ2-2; 8 bases are shared with TRBD2. Germline V gene lookup returns CDR1 SGHRS and CDR2 YFSETQ. V trimming: 4 bases; J trimming: 6 bases; junction bases outside the gene matches: 8. The CDR3 spans 15 residues. CDR3: CASSLSGGSAGELFF. The CDR3 coding sequence is TGCGCCAGCAGCCTGAGCGGGGGATCGGCCGGGGAGCTGTTTTTT.

CDR3 sequence reads: CASSFWGQPQHF. The CDR3 bases are TGTGCCAGCAGCTTTTGGGGGCAGCCCCAGCATTTT. The V call is TRBV5-6, the J call TRBJ1-5, with D perhaps TRBD1 (5 bases). Germline V lookup: CDR1 SGHDT, CDR2 YYEEEE. The CDR3 sequence is 12 residues long. V dropped 2 bases and J dropped 7 bases, with 7 bases sitting between them.

This sequence joins TRBV27 and TRBJ1-3, with D maybe TRBD1 (6 bases). Germline V gene data show CDR1 as MNHEY and CDR2 as SMNVEV (reference sequence). V lost 5 bases and J lost 0, with 8 bases in between. This CDR3 region has 14 residues. The CDR3 spells CASSVTGSGNTIYF. The CDR3 region has the DNA TGTGCCAGCAGTGTGACAGGCTCTGGAAACACCATATATTTT.

This rearrangement joins TRBV27 to TRBJ2-6; unclear D gene. V lost 4 bases to trimming and J lost 0 bases, with 16 bases between them. The CDR3 sequence is 18 residues long. In germline, CDR1 is MNHEY, CDR2 SMNVEV (reference sequence). Here the CDR3 reads CASSSVSRTTSGANVLTF. The DNA for the CDR3 is TGTGCCAGCAGTTCAGTTAGTAGGACCACCTCTGGGGCCAACGTCCTGACTTTC.

The chain uses TRBV25-1 and TRBJ1-6; 8 bases are shared with TRBD1. Germline V gene data show CDR1 as MGHDK and CDR2 as SYGVNS. The CDR3 sequence is 13 residues long. The junction had 8 bases not matched to a gene; V was cut back by 9 bases and J by 10 bases. This CDR3 reads CASARTGISPLHF. The DNA for the CDR3 is TGTGCCAGTGCTCGGACAGGGATCTCACCCCTCCACTTT.

This chain joins TRBV4-1 and TRBJ2-2, with D possibly being TRBD1 (6 bases). Germline assignment: CDR1 MGHRA and CDR2 YSYEKL. The CDR3 loop spans 16 amino acids. V was pared by 0 bases and J by 4 bases, with 12 bases between. DNA of the CDR3: TGCGCCAGCAGCCAAGAGGGCAGGGGTTTCACCGGGGAGCTGTTTTTT. This translates into CASSQEGRGFTGELFF.

This clone was picked up a small number of times. The rearrangement links TRBV3-1 (or the pseudogene TRBV3-2) to TRBJ1-2, with D maybe TRBD1 (5 bases). V was cut by 0 bases and J by 3 bases, with 11 bases left in between. CDR1 is LGHDT and CDR2 is YNNKEL in the germline V gene (reference sequence). This CDR3 is built from 15 residues. The CDR3 DNA follows: TGTGCCAGCAGCCAAGATTGGGCAGGGCACTATGGCTACACCTTC. This gives the protein CASSQDWAGHYGYTF.

The rearrangement uses TRBV9 and TRBJ1-1, with 10 bases that match TRBD1. Germline CDR1 is SGDLS and CDR2 is YYNGEE. The CDR3 has 13 amino acids. J gave up 4 bases and V 4 bases, and 1 base lay outside the gene matches. DNA for the CDR3: TGTGCCAGCAGCAGGACAGGGGGCACTGAAGCTTTCTTT. This codes for CASSRTGGTEAFF.

This chain connects TRBV3-1 (or the pseudogene TRBV3-2) to TRBJ1-2; D ambiguous. The CDR3 is 15 amino acids. CDR1 is LGHDT and CDR2 is YNNKEL in the germline V gene (reference sequence). The V and J ends lost 0 bases and 8 bases respectively, with 16 bases between them. The DNA of the CDR3 is TGTGCCAGCAGCCAAGACGCCCGGACGAGGGTGGGCTACACCTTC. It specifies CASSQDARTRVGYTF.

The rearrangement joins TRBV5-1 to TRBJ1-3, with D possibly TRBD1 on 5 matching bases. This CDR3 has 16 amino acids. V lost 0 bases and J 3 bases, leaving 13 bases between the germline ends. Germline V gives CDR1 SGHRS, CDR2 YFSETQ. The CDR3, as DNA: TGCGCCAGCAGCTTGGGGCCCGGGACGGTTGGAAACACCATATATTTT. Residues: CASSLGPGTVGNTIYF.

The chain recombines TRBV27 with TRBJ2-1; a possible D gene is TRBD1 (7 bases). V was cut by 2 bases and J by 6 bases, with 23 bases left in between. The CDR3 runs 18 residues. Germline values: CDR1 MNHEY, CDR2 SMNVEV (reference sequence). For the CDR3, the DNA is TGTGCCAGCAGTTTAACAGGGGCCCCTCGGGGAGGACTCAATGAGCAGTTCTTC. This translates into CASSLTGAPRGGLNEQFF.